The 16 T cell receptor beta chains below come from one sample, sequenced in a study of blood T cell repertoires in COVID-19 (TCRdb year 2020). The library was generated by the immunoSEQ multiplex PCR assay. Here the immuneACCESS table is served through TCRdb, limited to in-frame sequences with V and J called. Missing clones are a known gap in these copies; in checked studies unresolved V genes cover under half, and the rest lacks a known reason. For this sample the table gives 340,000 or so clones, of which around 83% were detected only once. The ten largest account for 2.5% to 3% of the sample. Sequenced sample: peripheral blood. Every receptor here comes from a man under 40 with active or convalescent COVID-19.

This chain connects TRBV10-3 to TRBJ2-3, with a tentative D call TRBD1 (6 bases). The V end lost 7 bases, the J end lost 4 bases, and 15 bases lay between the germline ends. The CDR3 is made up of 14 amino acids. Germline V gives CDR1 ENHRY, CDR2 SYGVKD. The CDR3 loop reads CAITTGTDADTQYF. CDR3 sequence (DNA): TGTGCCATCACGACAGGCACAGATGCAGATACGCAGTATTTT.

V is TRBV11-2 and J is TRBJ2-3, with D perhaps TRBD2 (5 bases). In germline, CDR1 is SGHAT, CDR2 FQNNGV. Deletions cut 1 base from V and 4 bases from J, with 9 bases between. The CDR3 has 14 amino acids. CDR3 DNA: TGTGCCAGCAGCTTAGCCGGGGTTCCAGATACGCAGTATTTT. Encoded protein: CASSLAGVPDTQYF.

This CDR3 reads CAISGTGNINGYTF. In nucleotides, the CDR3 is TGTGCCATCAGTGGGACAGGGAATATTAATGGCTACACCTTC. This chain connects TRBV10-3 to TRBJ1-2; 8 positions match TRBD1. Germline V gene sequence: CDR1 ENHRY, CDR2 SYGVKD. CDR3 length: 14 amino acids. V lost 4 bases and J lost 6; bases outside the gene matches: 7.

J is TRBJ1-5 and V is TRBV3-1 (or the pseudogene TRBV3-2); D uncertain. V lost 0 bases and J lost 0, with 12 bases in between. This CDR3 has 17 amino acids. Looked up from germline, CDR1 is LGHDT and CDR2 is YNNKEL (reference sequence). CDR3 in DNA: TGTGCCAGCAGCCAAGAGGTTAAGGAGGATAGCAATCAGCCCCAGCATTTT. Translated: CASSQEVKEDSNQPQHF.

The CDR3: CASSSRDRGRGGEAFF. In DNA, the CDR3 is TGTGCCAGCAGTTCCCGGGACAGGGGCCGGGGGGGTGAAGCTTTCTTT. J is TRBJ1-1 and V is TRBV27; 10 bases align to TRBD1. V lost 4 bases to trimming and J lost 7 bases; unmatched junction nucleotides: 12. Germline values: CDR1 MNHEY, CDR2 SMNVEV (reference sequence). The CDR3 runs to 16 residues.

The V gene is TRBV5-1, the J gene TRBJ2-1; 7 nucleotides line up with TRBD2. Per the germline V gene, CDR1 is SGHRS and CDR2 is YFSETQ. The CDR3 covers 16 residues. V shed 2 bases, J shed 4 bases, and the junction held 9 bases outside the gene matches. CDR3 amino acids: CASSFKEGGIYNEQFF. The DNA of the CDR3 is TGCGCCAGCAGCTTTAAGGAGGGAGGGATATACAATGAGCAGTTCTTC.

This sequence joins TRBV29-1 and TRBJ1-1; no reliable D call. Deletions cut 7 bases from V and 4 bases from J, with 13 bases between. The CDR3 extends over 12 amino acids. Germline V gene data show CDR1 as SQVTM and CDR2 as ANQGSEA. CDR3: CSGKTSPTEAFF. The DNA of the CDR3 is TGCAGCGGAAAAACTTCCCCCACTGAAGCTTTCTTT.

This clone occurred a few times. The CDR3 sequence: CASSPEWGVGTEAFF. In DNA form, the CDR3 reads TGTGCCAGCAGTCCTGAATGGGGGGTAGGCACTGAAGCTTTCTTT. This chain joins TRBV7-9 and TRBJ1-1; TRBD1 is a possible D gene (5 bases). Germline V gene sequence: CDR1 SEHNR, CDR2 FQNEAQ (reference sequence). Trimming cost V 6 bases and J 4 bases, with 18 bases left between them. This CDR3 has 15 residues.

This clone was recorded once. The rearrangement joins TRBV5-4 to TRBJ1-2, with 7 bases identical to TRBD1. The V gene's germline CDR1 is SGHNT and CDR2 YYREEE (reference sequence). Unmatched junction bases numbered 7, after V lost 4 bases and J lost 4 bases. The CDR3 length is 14 residues. The CDR3, as DNA: TGTGCCAGCAGCACTCAGACAGGGTCCTATGGCTACACCTTC. Translated, it gives CASSTQTGSYGYTF.

The V and J genes are TRBV5-1 and TRBJ1-3; D is possibly TRBD1 (6 bases). V lost 5 bases to trimming and J lost 0 bases, with 12 bases between them. The CDR3 spans 15 residues. Germline V lookup: CDR1 SGHRS, CDR2 YFSETQ. In DNA, the CDR3 is TGCGCCAGCAGTTTCGGACAGAACTCTGGAAACACCATATATTTT. It specifies CASSFGQNSGNTIYF.

This rearrangement joins TRBV11-2 to TRBJ2-3; 7 nucleotides match TRBD2. CDR1 is SGHAT, CDR2 FQNNGV, per germline. V trimming: 5 bases; J trimming: 2 bases; junction bases outside the gene matches: 7. The CDR3 runs to 15 residues. The CDR3 nucleotides read TGTGCCAGCAGCCGTGGGGGGGTGGCCACAGATACGCAGTATTTT. This translates into CASSRGGVATDTQYF.

The chain links TRBV28 to TRBJ1-1, with D perhaps matching TRBD1 (5 bases). The germline V gene encodes CDR1 MDHEN and CDR2 SYDVKM. The length of the CDR3 is 17 residues. Trimming removed 2 bases at V and 0 bases at J, with 16 bases between. The CDR3 sequence: CASSLGRRVRVNTEAFF. The CDR3 bases are TGTGCCAGCAGTTTAGGTCGCAGGGTCAGGGTGAACACTGAAGCTTTCTTT. Filled out from reference TRBV28 and TRBJ1-1, the complete variable domain reads DVKVTQSSRYLVKRTGEKVFLECVQDMDHENMFWYRQDPGLGLRLIYFSYDVKMKEKGDIPEGYSVSREKKERFSLILESASTNQTSMYLCASSLGRRVRVNTEAFFGQGTRLTVV.

This chain uses TRBV19 with TRBJ2-7, with D possibly being TRBD2 (5 bases). The germline V gene encodes CDR1 LNHDA and CDR2 SQIVND (reference sequence). CDR3 length: 14 amino acids. V lost 8 bases and J lost 3, with 17 bases in between. This CDR3 reads CASSGSLALYEQYF. In DNA form, the CDR3 reads TGTGCCAGTTCCGGATCTTTAGCGCTCTACGAGCAGTACTTC.

V is TRBV5-1 and J is TRBJ2-5; TRBD2 is a possible D gene (5 bases). Germline assignment: CDR1 SGHRS and CDR2 YFSETQ. This CDR3 is built from 15 residues. Trimming shortened V by 4 bases and J by 4 bases, and 17 bases separated the two germline ends. In DNA form, the CDR3 reads TGCGCCAGCAGCCCGCAACCGGGGAGAGGAGAGACCCAGTACTTC. Its protein product is CASSPQPGRGETQYF. Full variable domain (missing parts from reference TRBV5-1 and TRBJ2-5): KAGVTQTPRYLIKTRGQQVTLSCSPISGHRSVSWYQQTPGQGLQFLFEYFSETQRNKGNFPGRFSGRQFSNSRSEMNVSTLELGDSALYLCASSPQPGRGETQYFGPGTRLLVL.

The chain uses TRBV24-1 and TRBJ2-3, with 14 bases matching TRBD2. CDR1 is KGHDR, CDR2 SFDVKD, per germline. V lost 9 bases to trimming and J lost 3 bases; unmatched junction nucleotides: 10. This CDR3 has 17 residues. The CDR3 sequence: CATQPAGTSGSTDTQYF. The CDR3 region has the DNA TGTGCCACCCAACCTGCTGGGACTAGCGGGAGTACAGATACGCAGTATTTT.

This CDR3 is CASSQDPGRGEETQYF. The CDR3 bases are TGCGCCAGCAGCCAAGATCCCGGACGGGGGGAAGAGACCCAGTACTTC. V and J are TRBV4-1 and TRBJ2-5; TRBD2 aligns across 7 bases. The J segment lost 3 bases and the V segment lost 0 bases, leaving 7 bases of the junction unmatched. Germline lookup yields CDR1 MGHRA and CDR2 YSYEKL. CDR3 size: 16 residues.